These 8 T cell receptor beta chains came from one sample sequenced in a study of cytomegalovirus exposure and HLA in healthy donors. The PCR used 60 Vbeta and 13 Jbeta primers. The repertoire was sequenced with immunoSEQ multiplex PCR; TCRdb's copy has only in-frame clones and lacks some. The sample has around 180,000 clones; less than 75% are singletons. Sequencing was performed on PBMCs. These receptors were taken from a girl between 5 and 17 years old in good health and CMV-seronegative.

This chain links TRBV19 with TRBJ1-2, with D maybe TRBD1 (6 bases). Trimming took off 11 bases at V and 0 bases at J, with 10 bases between the two ends. Germline CDR1 is LNHDA and CDR2 is SQIVND (reference sequence). The CDR3 loop spans 12 amino acids. Here the CDR3 DNA reads TGTGCCGCCAGGGGTTCTAACTATGGCTACACCTTC. Its translation: CAARGSNYGYTF.

V usage is TRBV7-2 and J usage is TRBJ2-5; 10 nucleotides line up with TRBD2. J gave up 0 bases and V 1 base, and 5 bases lay outside the gene matches. The germline CDR1 and CDR2 sequences are SGHTA and FQGNSA. This CDR3 is 17 amino acids long. CDR3 in DNA: TGTGCCAGCAGCTTAGTAGCGGGGGGCCCGTACCAAGAGACCCAGTACTTC. Translated: CASSLVAGGPYQETQYF.

The V and J genes are TRBV28 and TRBJ1-6; the D gene is possibly TRBD1 (6 bases). V was shortened by 5 bases and J by 7 bases, with 9 bases between the two germline ends. In germline, CDR1 is MDHEN, CDR2 SYDVKM. The CDR3 length is 13 residues. DNA for the CDR3: TGTGCCAGCAGTGGAACAGGGAATTCACCCCTCCACTTT. It specifies CASSGTGNSPLHF.

This clone was detected a few times. The chain has TRBV5-1 and TRBJ1-1, with 10 bases that match TRBD1. With V trimmed by 0 bases and J by 4 bases, 0 bases remained unmatched. The CDR3 has 14 residues. The germline gives CDR1 SGHRS, CDR2 YFSETQ. The CDR3 loop reads CASSLGTGGTEAFF. The CDR3 nucleotides read TGCGCCAGCAGCTTGGGGACAGGGGGCACTGAAGCTTTCTTT.

The chain has TRBV2 and TRBJ2-3; 9 bases align to TRBD2. Germline trimming cut 7 bases from V and 2 bases from J; bases unmatched to any gene: 10. Germline values: CDR1 SNHLY, CDR2 FYNNEI. This CDR3 contains 16 residues. The CDR3 coding sequence is TGTGCCAGCACCCCTCGGGCTAGCGGGGACACAGATACGCAGTATTTT. Amino acids: CASTPRASGDTDTQYF.

The chain carries TRBV5-1 and TRBJ2-3, with 7 positions matching TRBD2. CDR3 length: 15 residues. CDR1 is SGHRS, CDR2 YFSETQ, per germline. Germline trimming cut 4 bases from V and 4 bases from J; bases unmatched to any gene: 9. The DNA of the CDR3 is TGCGCCAGCAGCCGCCCGGGGGGTAGCGCAGATACGCAGTATTTT. This gives the protein CASSRPGGSADTQYF.

This clone was picked up a small number of times. The chain couples TRBV6-6 to TRBJ2-3; maybe TRBD2 (6 bases). Trimming removed 8 bases from V and 6 bases from J, with 21 bases in between. The germline CDR1 and CDR2 sequences are MNHNY and SVGAGI (reference sequence). This CDR3 region has 15 residues. CDR3 region: CASYPQGGISDTQYF. The CDR3 region has the DNA TGTGCCAGCTATCCGCAGGGAGGAATTTCGGATACGCAGTATTTT.

The sample holds a few counts of this clone. V is TRBV5-6 and J is TRBJ2-2; the match to TRBD2 covers 8 bases. The V gene's germline CDR1 is SGHDT and CDR2 YYEEEE. CDR3 length: 16 residues. V dropped 0 bases and J dropped 6; count of bases not matched to a gene: 7. For the CDR3, the DNA is TGTGCCAGCAGCTTGGCGGGGGGGTTGTTCGCCGGGGAGCTGTTTTTT. This sequence encodes CASSLAGGLFAGELFF.